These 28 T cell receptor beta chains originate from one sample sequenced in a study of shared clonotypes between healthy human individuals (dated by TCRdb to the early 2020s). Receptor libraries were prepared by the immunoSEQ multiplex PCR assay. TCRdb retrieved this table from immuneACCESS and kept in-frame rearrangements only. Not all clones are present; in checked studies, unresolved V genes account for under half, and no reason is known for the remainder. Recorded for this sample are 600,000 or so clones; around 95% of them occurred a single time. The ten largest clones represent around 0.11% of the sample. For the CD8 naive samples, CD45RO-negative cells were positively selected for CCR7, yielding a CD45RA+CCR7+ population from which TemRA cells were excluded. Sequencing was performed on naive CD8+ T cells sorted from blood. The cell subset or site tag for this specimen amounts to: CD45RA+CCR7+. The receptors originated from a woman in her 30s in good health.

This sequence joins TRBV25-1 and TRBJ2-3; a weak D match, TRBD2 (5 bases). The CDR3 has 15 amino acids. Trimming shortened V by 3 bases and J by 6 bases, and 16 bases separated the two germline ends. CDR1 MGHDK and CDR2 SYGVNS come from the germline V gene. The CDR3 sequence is CASSDRGSPGDTQYF. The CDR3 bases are TGTGCCAGCAGTGATAGAGGGAGCCCGGGGGATACGCAGTATTTT.

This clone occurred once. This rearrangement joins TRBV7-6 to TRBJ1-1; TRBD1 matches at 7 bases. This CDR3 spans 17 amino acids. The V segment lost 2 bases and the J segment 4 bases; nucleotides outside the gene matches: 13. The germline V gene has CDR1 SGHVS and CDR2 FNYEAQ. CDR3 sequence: CASSLFTPQGGFTEAFF. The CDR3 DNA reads TGTGCCAGCAGCTTATTTACCCCGCAGGGGGGTTTCACTGAAGCTTTCTTT.

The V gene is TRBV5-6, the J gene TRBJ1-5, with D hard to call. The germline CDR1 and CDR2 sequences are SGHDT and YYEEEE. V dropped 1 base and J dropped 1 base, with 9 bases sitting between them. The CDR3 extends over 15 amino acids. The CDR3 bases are TGTGCCAGCAGCTTGTCCCCGGGCAGCAATCAGCCCCAGCATTTT. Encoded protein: CASSLSPGSNQPQHF.

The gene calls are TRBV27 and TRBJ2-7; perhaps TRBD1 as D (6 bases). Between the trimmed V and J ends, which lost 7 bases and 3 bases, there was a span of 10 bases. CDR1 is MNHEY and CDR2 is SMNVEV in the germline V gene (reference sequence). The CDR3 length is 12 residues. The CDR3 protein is CASTGDSYEQYF. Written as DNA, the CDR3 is TGTGCCAGCACAGGGGATAGCTACGAGCAGTACTTC.

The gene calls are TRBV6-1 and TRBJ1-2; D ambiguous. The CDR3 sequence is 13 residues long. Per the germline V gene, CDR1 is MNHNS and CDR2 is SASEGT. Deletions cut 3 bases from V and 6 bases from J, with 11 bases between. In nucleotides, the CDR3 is TGTGCCAGCAGTGACGACCAGATTAATGGCTACACCTTC. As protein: CASSDDQINGYTF.

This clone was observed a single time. CDR3 region: CASFDRDRETLEPQHF. The CDR3 DNA sequence: TGTGCCAGTTTTGACCGGGACAGGGAGACTTTAGAGCCCCAGCATTTT. The chain links TRBV5-4 to TRBJ1-5; 9 bases are a match to TRBD1. Germline lookup yields CDR1 SGHNT and CDR2 YYREEE (reference sequence). The CDR3 contains 16 residues. J gave up 8 bases and V 8 bases, and 17 bases lay outside the gene matches. The full variable domain, completed using reference TRBV5-4 and TRBJ1-5, is ETGVTQSPTHLIKTRGQQVTLRCSSQSGHNTVSWYQQALGQGPQFIFQYYREEENGRGNFPPRFSGLQFPNYSSELNVNALELDDSALYLCASFDRDRETLEPQHFGDGTRLSIL.

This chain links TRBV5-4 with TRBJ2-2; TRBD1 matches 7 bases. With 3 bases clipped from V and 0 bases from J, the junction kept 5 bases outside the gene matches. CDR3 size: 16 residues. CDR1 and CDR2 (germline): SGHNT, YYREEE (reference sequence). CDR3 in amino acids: CASSWKGTANTGELFF. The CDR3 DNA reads TGTGCCAGCAGCTGGAAGGGGACAGCGAACACCGGGGAGCTGTTTTTT. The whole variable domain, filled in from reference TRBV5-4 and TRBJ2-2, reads ETGVTQSPTHLIKTRGQQVTLRCSSQSGHNTVSWYQQALGQGPQFIFQYYREEENGRGNFPPRFSGLQFPNYSSELNVNALELDDSALYLCASSWKGTANTGELFFGEGSRLTVL.

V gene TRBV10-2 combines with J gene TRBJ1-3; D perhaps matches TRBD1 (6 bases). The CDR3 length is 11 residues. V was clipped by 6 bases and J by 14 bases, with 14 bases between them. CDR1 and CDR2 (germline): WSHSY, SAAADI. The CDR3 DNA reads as TGCGCCAGCAGGGACAGCAGCATCGTATATTTT. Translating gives CASRDSSIVYF.

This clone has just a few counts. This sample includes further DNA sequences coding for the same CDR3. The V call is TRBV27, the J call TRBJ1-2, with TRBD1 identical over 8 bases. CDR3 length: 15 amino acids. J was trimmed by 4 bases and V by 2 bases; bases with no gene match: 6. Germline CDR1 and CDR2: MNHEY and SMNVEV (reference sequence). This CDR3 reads CASSLRPGTGYGYTF. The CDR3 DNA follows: TGTGCCAGCAGTTTAAGGCCCGGGACAGGCTATGGCTACACCTTC.

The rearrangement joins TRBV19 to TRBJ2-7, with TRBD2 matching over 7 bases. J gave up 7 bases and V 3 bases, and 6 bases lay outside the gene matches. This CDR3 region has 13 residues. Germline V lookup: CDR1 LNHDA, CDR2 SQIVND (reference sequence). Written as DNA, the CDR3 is TGTGCCAGTAGTATGGCGGGAGTAAGTGAGCAGTACTTC. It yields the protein CASSMAGVSEQYF.

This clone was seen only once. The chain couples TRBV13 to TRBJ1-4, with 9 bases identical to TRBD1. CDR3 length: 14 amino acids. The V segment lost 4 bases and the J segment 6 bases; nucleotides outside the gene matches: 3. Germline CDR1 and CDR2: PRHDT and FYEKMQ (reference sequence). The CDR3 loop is CASSWGQGDEKLFF. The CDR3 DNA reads TGTGCCAGCAGCTGGGGACAGGGAGATGAAAAACTGTTTTTT.

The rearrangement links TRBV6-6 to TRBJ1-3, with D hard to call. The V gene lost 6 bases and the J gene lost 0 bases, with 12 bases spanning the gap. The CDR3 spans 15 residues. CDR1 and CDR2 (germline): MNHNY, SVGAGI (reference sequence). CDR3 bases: TGTGCCAGCAGCACTTGGGTTTACTCTGGAAACACCATATATTTT. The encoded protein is CASSTWVYSGNTIYF.

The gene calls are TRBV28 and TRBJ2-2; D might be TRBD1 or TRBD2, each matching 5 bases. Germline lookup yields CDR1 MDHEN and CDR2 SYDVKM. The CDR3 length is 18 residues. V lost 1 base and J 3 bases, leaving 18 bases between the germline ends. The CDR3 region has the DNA TGTGCCAGCAGTTTATCCACTCGGGGCAGGATATACACCGGGGAGCTGTTTTTT. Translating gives CASSLSTRGRIYTGELFF.

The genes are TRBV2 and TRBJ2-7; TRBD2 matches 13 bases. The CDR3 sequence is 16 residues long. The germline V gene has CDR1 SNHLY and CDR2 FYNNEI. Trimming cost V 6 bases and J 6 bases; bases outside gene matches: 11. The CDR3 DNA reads TGTGCCAGCAGAGTAGGGACTAGCGGGATTAGGTTCGAGCAGTACTTC. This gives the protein CASRVGTSGIRFEQYF. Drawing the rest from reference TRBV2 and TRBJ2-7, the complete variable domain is EPEVTQTPSHQVTQMGQEVILRCVPISNHLYFYWYRQILGQKVEFLVSFYNNEISEKSEIFDDQFSVERPDGSNFTLKIRSTKLEDSAMYFCASRVGTSGIRFEQYFGPGTRLTVT.

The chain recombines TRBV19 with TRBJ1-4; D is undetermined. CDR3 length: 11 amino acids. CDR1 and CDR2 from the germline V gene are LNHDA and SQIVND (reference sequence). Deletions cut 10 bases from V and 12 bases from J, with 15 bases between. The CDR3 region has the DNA TGTGCCACTACTGACACCCAAGAACTGTTTTTT. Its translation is CATTDTQELFF.

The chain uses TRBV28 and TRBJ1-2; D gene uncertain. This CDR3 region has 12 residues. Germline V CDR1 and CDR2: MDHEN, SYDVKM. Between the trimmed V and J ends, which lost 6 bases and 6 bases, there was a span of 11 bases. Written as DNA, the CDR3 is TGTGCCAGCAGCCCCGGTGGGGATGGCTACACCTTC. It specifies CASSPGGDGYTF.

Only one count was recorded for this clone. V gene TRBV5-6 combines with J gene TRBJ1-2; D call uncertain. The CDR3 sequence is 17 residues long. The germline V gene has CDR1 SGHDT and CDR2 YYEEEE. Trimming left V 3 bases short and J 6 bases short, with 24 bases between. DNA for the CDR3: TGTGCCAGCAGCTCAAGTCGCTGGTTTCGACGAAGCAATGGCTACACCTTC. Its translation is CASSSSRWFRRSNGYTF.

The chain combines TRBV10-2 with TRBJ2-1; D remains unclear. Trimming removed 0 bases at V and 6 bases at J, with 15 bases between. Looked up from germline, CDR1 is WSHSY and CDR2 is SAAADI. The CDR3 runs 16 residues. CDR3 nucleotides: TGCGCCAGCAGTGAGTCCCCGAATCCGAGGTCCAATGAGCAGTTCTTC. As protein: CASSESPNPRSNEQFF.

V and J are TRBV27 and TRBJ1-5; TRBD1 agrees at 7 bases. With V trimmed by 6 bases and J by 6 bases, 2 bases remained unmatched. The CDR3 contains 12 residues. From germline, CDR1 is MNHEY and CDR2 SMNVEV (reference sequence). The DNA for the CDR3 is TGTGCCAGCAGGACAGGGTTTCAGCCCCAGCATTTT. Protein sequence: CASRTGFQPQHF.

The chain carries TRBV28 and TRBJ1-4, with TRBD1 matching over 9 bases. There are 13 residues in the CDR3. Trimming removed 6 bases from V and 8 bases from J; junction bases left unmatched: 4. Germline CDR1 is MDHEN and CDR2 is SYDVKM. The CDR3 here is CASRTGGFEKLFF. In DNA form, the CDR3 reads TGTGCCAGCAGAACAGGGGGCTTCGAAAAACTGTTTTTT.

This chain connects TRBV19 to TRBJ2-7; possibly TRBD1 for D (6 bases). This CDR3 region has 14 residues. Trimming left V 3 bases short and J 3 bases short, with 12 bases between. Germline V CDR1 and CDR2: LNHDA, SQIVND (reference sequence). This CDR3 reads CASSMVTGDYEQYF. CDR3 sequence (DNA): TGTGCCAGTAGTATGGTGACAGGAGACTACGAGCAGTACTTC.

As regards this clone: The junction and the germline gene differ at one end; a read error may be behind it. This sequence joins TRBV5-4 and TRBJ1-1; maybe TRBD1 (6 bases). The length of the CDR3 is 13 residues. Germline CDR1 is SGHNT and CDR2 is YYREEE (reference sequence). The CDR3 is CASSLDSSTEAFF. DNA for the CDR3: TGTGCCAGCAGTTTGGACAGCTCCACTGAAGCTTTCTTT.

The CDR3 here is CASRPIAVNYNEQFF. CDR3 DNA sequence: TGTGCCAGCAGACCAATAGCGGTTAACTACAATGAGCAGTTCTTC. The rearrangement links TRBV7-6 to TRBJ2-1; TRBD2 might be the D (6 bases). V gave up 6 bases and J gave up 3 bases, with 15 bases separating them. Germline lookup yields CDR1 SGHVS and CDR2 FNYEAQ. The CDR3 is 15 residues long.

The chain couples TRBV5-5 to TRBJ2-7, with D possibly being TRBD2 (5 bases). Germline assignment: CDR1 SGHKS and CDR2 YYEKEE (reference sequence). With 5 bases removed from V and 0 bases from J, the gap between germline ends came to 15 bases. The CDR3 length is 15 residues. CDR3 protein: CASSLTPDYSYEQYF. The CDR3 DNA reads TGTGCCAGCAGTCTCACTCCCGACTACTCCTACGAGCAGTACTTC.

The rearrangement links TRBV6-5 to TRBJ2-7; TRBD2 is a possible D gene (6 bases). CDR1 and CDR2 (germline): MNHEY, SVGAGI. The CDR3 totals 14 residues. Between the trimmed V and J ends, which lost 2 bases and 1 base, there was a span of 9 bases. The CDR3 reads CASSYAGLSYEQYF. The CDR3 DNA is TGTGCCAGCAGTTACGCGGGATTGTCCTACGAGCAGTACTTC.

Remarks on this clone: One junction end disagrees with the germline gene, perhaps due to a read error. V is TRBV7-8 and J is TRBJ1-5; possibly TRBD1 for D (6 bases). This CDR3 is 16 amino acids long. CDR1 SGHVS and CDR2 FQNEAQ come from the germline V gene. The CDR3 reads CASSLGGLGGNQSQHF. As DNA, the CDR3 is TGTGCCAGCAGCCTGGGTGGGTTGGGGGGCAATCAGTCCCAGCATTTT. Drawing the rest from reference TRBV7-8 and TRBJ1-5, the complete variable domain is GAGVSQSPRYKVAKRGQDVALRCDPISGHVSLFWYQQALGQGPEFLTYFQNEAQLDKSGLPSDRFFAERPEGSVSTLKIQRTQQEDSAVYLCASSLGGLGGNQSQHFGDGTRLSIL.

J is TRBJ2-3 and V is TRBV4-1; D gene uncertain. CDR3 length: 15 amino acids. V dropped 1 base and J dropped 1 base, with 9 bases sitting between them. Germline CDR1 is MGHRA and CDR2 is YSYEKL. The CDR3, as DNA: TGCGCCAGCAGCCAAGTCCTAGTGGGCACAGATACGCAGTATTTT. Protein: CASSQVLVGTDTQYF.

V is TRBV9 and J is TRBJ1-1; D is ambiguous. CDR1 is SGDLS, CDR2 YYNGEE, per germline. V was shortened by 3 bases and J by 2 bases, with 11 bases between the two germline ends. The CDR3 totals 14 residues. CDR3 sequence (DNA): TGTGCCAGCAGCGGTTGGCAGCCCAACACTGAAGCTTTCTTT. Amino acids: CASSGWQPNTEAFF.